Presented here are 3 T cell receptor beta chains from one specimen sequenced in a study of shared clonotypes between healthy human individuals (dated by TCRdb to about 2020). The library was generated by the immunoSEQ multiplex PCR assay. TCRdb limited this immuneACCESS table to in-frame rearrangements with V and J called. A share of clones is missing; checked studies link under half to unresolved V genes, and the rest is unexplained. The sample table records roughly 1,600,000 clones; about 98.5% of these occur just once. Clones ranked in the top ten supply 0.36% of the sample. The material sequenced was naive CD4+ T cells sorted from blood. The cell subset or site label of this sample denotes: CD45RA+ positively selected. The receptor set was obtained from a man under 40 in good health.

Remarks on this clone: The same CDR3 is also encoded by other DNA sequences in this sample. The chain is built from TRBV5-1 and TRBJ1-4; 8 bases agree with TRBD1. V was pared by 0 bases and J by 8 bases, with 0 bases of the junction left unmatched. The CDR3 runs 13 residues. The V gene's germline CDR1 is SGHRS and CDR2 YFSETQ. As DNA, the CDR3 is TGCGCCAGCAGCTTGGGACAGGGGGAAAAACTGTTTTTT. The encoded protein is CASSLGQGEKLFF.

This rearrangement joins TRBV5-1 to TRBJ2-1, with D perhaps TRBD1 (6 bases). Germline V gene sequence: CDR1 SGHRS, CDR2 YFSETQ. Between the trimmed V and J ends, which lost 3 bases and 10 bases, there was a span of 11 bases. This CDR3 comprises 12 residues. CDR3 loop: CASSSTGTEQFF. CDR3 DNA sequence: TGCGCCAGCAGCTCGACCGGGACAGAGCAGTTCTTC.

Notes on this clone: Other nucleotide sequences from this sample produce the same CDR3. This chain uses TRBV14 with TRBJ2-1, with 12 bases that match TRBD2. CDR1 is SGHDN and CDR2 is FVKESK in the germline V gene. The V and J ends lost 4 bases and 5 bases, in that order; junction bases with no gene match: 3. The CDR3 spans 15 residues. The CDR3 region has the DNA TGTGCCAGCAGCCCAGGACTAGCGGGAAACAATGAGCAGTTCTTC. Its protein product is CASSPGLAGNNEQFF.